The sequence of this T cell receptor (beta chain) was determined in a study of blood T cell repertoires in COVID-19. CDR3 length: 13 residues. The germline V gene has CDR1 SSHAT and CDR2 FNYEAQ (reference sequence). V lost 6 bases and J lost 9, with 14 bases in between. Libraries were prepared by immunoSEQ multiplex PCR; TCRdb keeps only in-frame clonotypes and omits some of them. The sample records 150,000 to 200,000 clones, around four fifths being singletons. Source material: peripheral blood. The TCR originated in a human donor in a cohort sampled during active COVID-19. J is TRBJ2-2 and V is TRBV7-7; D is possibly TRBD2 (5 bases). The CDR3 nucleotides are TGTGCCAGCAGTTTTTCATGGGAGCGGGAGCTGTTTTTT. Protein sequence: CASSFSWERELFF. Filled out from reference TRBV7-7 and TRBJ2-2, the complete variable domain reads GAGVSQSPRYKVTKRGQDVTLRCDPISSHATLYWYQQALGQGPEFLTYFNYEAQPDKSGLPSDRFSAERPEGSISTLTIQRTEQRDSAMYRCASSFSWERELFFGEGSRLTVL.